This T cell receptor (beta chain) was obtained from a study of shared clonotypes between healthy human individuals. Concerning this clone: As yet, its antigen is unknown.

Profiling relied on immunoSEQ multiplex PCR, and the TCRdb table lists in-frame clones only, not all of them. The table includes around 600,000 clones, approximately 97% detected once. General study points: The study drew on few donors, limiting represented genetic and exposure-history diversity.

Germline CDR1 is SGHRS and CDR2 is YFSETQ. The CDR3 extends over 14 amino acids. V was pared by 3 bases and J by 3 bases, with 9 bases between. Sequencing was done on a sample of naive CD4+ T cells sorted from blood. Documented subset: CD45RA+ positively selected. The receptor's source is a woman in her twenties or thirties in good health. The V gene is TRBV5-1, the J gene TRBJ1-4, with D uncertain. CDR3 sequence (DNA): TGCGCCAGCAGCTCTGACATTGCTAATGAAAAACTGTTTTTT. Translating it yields CASSSDIANEKLFF.